The 28 T cell receptor beta chains listed next were all sequenced from one sample in a study of blood T cell repertoires in COVID-19. Generated by immunoSEQ multiplex PCR, the TCRdb table keeps only in-frame clones and is missing some. The repertoire holds roughly 120,000 clones, with 86% as singletons. The source material was peripheral blood. These receptors were taken from a man between 65 and 85 years old who had recovered from COVID-19.

The chain uses TRBV5-7 and TRBJ2-2; D is unclear. TRBV5-7 is sorted into the ORF group, with uncertain function. Trimming removed 4 bases from V and 7 bases from J, with 11 bases in between. This CDR3 spans 13 amino acids. The CDR3 bases are TGTGCCAGCAGCCCCGAGCCGGGCGGGGAGCTGTTTTTT. Its translation is CASSPEPGGELFF.

This chain connects TRBV28 to TRBJ2-5; TRBD2 aligns across 14 bases. The CDR3 is 18 residues long. CDR1 MDHEN and CDR2 SYDVKM come from the germline V gene. V lost 3 bases and J lost 5; bases outside the gene matches: 11. The CDR3 reads CASSLLTSGGASGETQYF. The CDR3 DNA sequence: TGTGCCAGCAGTTTGTTGACTAGCGGGGGGGCCTCGGGTGAGACCCAGTACTTC.

This clone was observed a few times. The genes are TRBV7-9 and TRBJ1-2, with 10 bases aligning to TRBD1. Trimming removed 8 bases from V and 6 bases from J; junction bases left unmatched: 6. The CDR3 contains 13 residues. In germline, CDR1 is SEHNR, CDR2 FQNEAQ (reference sequence). The CDR3 here is CASRPGQGHGYTF. The DNA of the CDR3 is TGTGCCAGCCGACCGGGACAGGGGCATGGCTACACCTTC.

V usage is TRBV5-4 and J usage is TRBJ1-3; D possibly corresponds to TRBD1 (6 bases). This CDR3 is 14 amino acids long. Trimming took off 1 base at V and 1 base at J, with 6 bases between the two ends. Germline-derived CDR1 and CDR2 are SGHNT and YYREEE (reference sequence). The CDR3 reads CASSLQGSGNTIYF. CDR3 nucleotides: TGTGCCAGCAGCTTGCAGGGGTCTGGAAACACCATATATTTT.

V is TRBV2 and J is TRBJ1-1, with TRBD1 matching 9 bases. CDR1 is SNHLY, CDR2 FYNNEI, per germline. This CDR3 has 16 residues. After removal of 5 bases from V and 5 bases from J, the junction contained 12 bases not matched to a gene. CDR3 DNA: TGTGCCAGCAGTAAAGAACAGGGGGCGATGGGTACTGAAGCTTTCTTT. Its translation is CASSKEQGAMGTEAFF.

J is TRBJ1-5 and V is TRBV19; D uncertain. Germline CDR1 LNHDA, CDR2 SQIVND (reference sequence). The germline V and J ends were trimmed by 7 bases and 2 bases, with 18 bases remaining between them. CDR3 size: 16 residues. The CDR3 DNA reads as TGTGCCAGTACCCAGAGCTCGGGATGGGGCAATCAGCCCCAGCATTTT. This gives the protein CASTQSSGWGNQPQHF.

V and J are TRBV3-1 (or the pseudogene TRBV3-2) and TRBJ2-6; a possible D gene is TRBD2 (5 bases). CDR1 and CDR2 from the germline V gene are LGHDT and YNNKEL (reference sequence). The V end lost 1 base, the J end lost 7 bases, and 14 bases lay between the germline ends. There are 16 residues in the CDR3. The CDR3 sequence: CASSQVAGDYANVLTF. The CDR3, as DNA: TGTGCCAGCAGCCAAGTAGCCGGGGATTACGCCAACGTCCTGACTTTC.

The J gene is TRBJ2-1, the V gene TRBV27, with D tentatively TRBD2 (5 bases). The CDR3 runs to 19 residues. With 5 bases removed from V and 0 bases from J, the gap between germline ends came to 23 bases. Germline V gives CDR1 MNHEY, CDR2 SMNVEV (reference sequence). This CDR3 is CASSPRFWSAESSYNEQFF. The CDR3 bases are TGTGCCAGCAGTCCGCGTTTCTGGTCAGCGGAAAGCTCCTACAATGAGCAGTTCTTC.

The chain links TRBV19 to TRBJ1-5, with a weak D call TRBD1 (5 bases). Trimming removed 7 bases from V and 5 bases from J, with 9 bases in between. The CDR3 is 12 residues long. Germline values: CDR1 LNHDA, CDR2 SQIVND (reference sequence). The CDR3 spells CASKGGDQPQHF. In nucleotides, the CDR3 is TGTGCCAGTAAGGGAGGGGATCAGCCCCAGCATTTT. The complete variable domain, with remaining parts taken from reference TRBV19 and TRBJ1-5, reads DGGITQSPKYLFRKEGQNVTLSCEQNLNHDAMYWYRQDPGQGLRLIYYSQIVNDFQKGDIAEGYSVSREKKESFPLTVTSAQKNPTAFYLCASKGGDQPQHFGDGTRLSIL.

The chain links TRBV7-9 to TRBJ2-7; 7 bases match TRBD1. CDR3 length equals 13 residues. The germline V gene has CDR1 SEHNR and CDR2 FQNEAQ (reference sequence). With V trimmed by 4 bases and J by 3 bases, 3 bases remained unmatched. The CDR3 nucleotides are TGTGCCAGCAGCTCCTACAGGGGCTACGAGCAGTACTTC. It is translated as CASSSYRGYEQYF. Full variable domain (outside the CDR3, taken from reference TRBV7-9 and TRBJ2-7): DTGVSQNPRHKITKRGQNVTFRCDPISEHNRLYWYRQTLGQGPEFLTYFQNEAQLEKSRLLSDRFSAERPKGSFSTLEIQRTEQGDSAMYLCASSSYRGYEQYFGPGTRLTVT.

V and J are TRBV6-5 and TRBJ2-7; D may be TRBD1 (5 bases). This CDR3 has 13 residues. V lost 2 bases and J lost 3, with 8 bases in between. Germline V gives CDR1 MNHEY, CDR2 SVGAGI. The CDR3 DNA follows: TGTGCCAGCAGTTACAGGGGAAGCTACGAGCAGTACTTC. Encoded protein: CASSYRGSYEQYF.

This clone was found once. The chain has TRBV29-1 and TRBJ2-7; TRBD1 matches at 9 bases. Per germline, CDR1 SQVTM and CDR2 ANQGSEA. V lost 6 bases and J lost 3; bases outside the gene matches: 3. The CDR3 consists of 12 residues. CDR3 sequence: CSVVTGGYEQYF. For the CDR3, the DNA is TGCAGCGTCGTGACAGGGGGCTACGAGCAGTACTTC.

This clone was found once. This sample includes further DNA sequences coding for the same CDR3. The chain employs TRBV5-1 and TRBJ2-7; D perhaps matches TRBD1 (6 bases). The CDR3 has 13 residues. Germline values: CDR1 SGHRS, CDR2 YFSETQ. With 3 bases removed from V and 1 base from J, the gap between germline ends came to 8 bases. The CDR3 DNA is TGCGCCAGCAGCTCAGGACAGTCCTACGAGCAGTACTTC. Protein product: CASSSGQSYEQYF.

The V call is TRBV2, the J call TRBJ2-1; TRBD2 matches 8 bases. This CDR3 spans 16 amino acids. J gave up 1 base and V 6 bases, and 8 bases lay outside the gene matches. Germline V gene sequence: CDR1 SNHLY, CDR2 FYNNEI. The CDR3 DNA reads as TGTGCCAGCAGGTTCGCGAGCGGGAGTTCCTACAATGAGCAGTTCTTC. This sequence encodes CASRFASGSSYNEQFF.

The J gene is TRBJ1-5, the V gene TRBV7-8; D gene ambiguous. CDR3 size: 15 residues. The germline V and J ends were trimmed by 3 bases and 2 bases, with 11 bases remaining between them. Germline loops: CDR1 SGHVS, CDR2 FQNEAQ. As DNA, the CDR3 is TGTGCCAGCAGCTTTTCCGGAGAGGGCAATCAGCCCCAGCATTTT. Its protein is CASSFSGEGNQPQHF. Based on the CDR3 plus reference TRBV7-8 and TRBJ1-5, the full variable domain is GAGVSQSPRYKVAKRGQDVALRCDPISGHVSLFWYQQALGQGPEFLTYFQNEAQLDKSGLPSDRFFAERPEGSVSTLKIQRTQQEDSAVYLCASSFSGEGNQPQHFGDGTRLSIL.

The rearrangement joins TRBV7-3 to TRBJ1-1; 9 bases are shared with TRBD1. J was trimmed by 4 bases and V by 4 bases; bases with no gene match: 10. CDR3 length: 16 amino acids. Germline CDR1 reads SGHTA; CDR2 reads FQGTGA. The CDR3 loop reads CASSSSQTGGGTEAFF. The CDR3 DNA is TGTGCCAGCAGCTCGTCTCAGACAGGGGGAGGCACTGAAGCTTTCTTT.

The J gene is TRBJ2-3, the V gene TRBV2; 9 bases agree with TRBD2. J was trimmed by 1 base and V by 5 bases; bases with no gene match: 10. The CDR3 totals 17 residues. Germline-derived CDR1 and CDR2 are SNHLY and FYNNEI. CDR3 nucleotide sequence: TGTGCCAGCAGTAACGGGCGGGGGGGGCTCGGCACAGATACGCAGTATTTT. Translated, it gives CASSNGRGGLGTDTQYF.

This clone has a handful of counts. The V gene is TRBV9, the J gene TRBJ1-5, with a possible D match to TRBD1 (5 bases). The CDR3 consists of 13 residues. The V gene lost 1 base and the J gene lost 8 bases, with 10 bases spanning the gap. CDR1 is SGDLS and CDR2 is YYNGEE in the germline V gene. The CDR3 is CASSVRGEEPQHF. The CDR3 DNA reads TGTGCCAGCAGCGTACGGGGGGAAGAGCCCCAGCATTTT.

The CDR3 spells CASSQDYAGQGYNEQFF. As DNA, the CDR3 is TGCGCCAGCAGCCAAGATTATGCAGGGCAGGGTTACAATGAGCAGTTCTTC. The chain has TRBV4-3 and TRBJ2-1; the D gene is possibly TRBD1 (5 bases). V lost 0 bases, J lost 4 bases, and 16 bases lay in between. Germline V lookup: CDR1 LGHNA, CDR2 YSLEER. The CDR3 totals 17 residues.

The chain combines TRBV19 with TRBJ2-7, with 12 bases identical to TRBD2. This CDR3 has 17 amino acids. Germline V gene sequence: CDR1 LNHDA, CDR2 SQIVND (reference sequence). V gave up 5 bases and J gave up 1 base; unmatched junction bases: 9. CDR3 nucleotides: TGTGCCAGTAGTCCACGGACTAGCGGGACCTCTTCCTACGAGCAGTACTTC. It codes for CASSPRTSGTSSYEQYF. The full variable domain, rest sourced from reference TRBV19 and TRBJ2-7, is DGGITQSPKYLFRKEGQNVTLSCEQNLNHDAMYWYRQDPGQGLRLIYYSQIVNDFQKGDIAEGYSVSREKKESFPLTVTSAQKNPTAFYLCASSPRTSGTSSYEQYFGPGTRLTVT.

The CDR3 region is CASSRFNRGQETQYF. CDR3 nucleotide sequence: TGTGCCAGTAGTAGGTTCAACAGGGGGCAGGAGACCCAGTACTTC. This rearrangement joins TRBV19 to TRBJ2-5; 9 nucleotides line up with TRBD1. This CDR3 region has 15 residues. Trimming at V came to 4 bases and at J to 5 bases, leaving 8 bases not matched to a gene. Germline V lookup: CDR1 LNHDA, CDR2 SQIVND (reference sequence).

The chain has TRBV28 and TRBJ1-5; TRBD1 is a possible D gene (5 bases). This CDR3 has 13 amino acids. V lost 3 bases to trimming and J lost 6 bases, with 9 bases between them. Germline V CDR1 and CDR2: MDHEN, SYDVKM. CDR3 coding DNA: TGTGCCAGCAGTTTTGGGGGGGGTCAGCCCCAGCATTTT. This gives the protein CASSFGGGQPQHF.

The J gene is TRBJ2-5, the V gene TRBV19; D possibly corresponds to TRBD2 (5 bases). Germline V gene lookup returns CDR1 LNHDA and CDR2 SQIVND (reference sequence). CDR3 length equals 13 residues. V was clipped by 3 bases and J by 3 bases, with 8 bases between them. The CDR3 here is CASSIDGEETQYF. Written as DNA, the CDR3 is TGTGCCAGTAGTATCGACGGGGAAGAGACCCAGTACTTC.

The chain has TRBV7-8 and TRBJ2-5; TRBD2 matches at 10 bases. CDR1 and CDR2 from the germline V gene are SGHVS and FQNEAQ. Trimming cost V 1 base and J 2 bases; bases outside gene matches: 10. This CDR3 is 18 amino acids long. The CDR3: CASSLGRSSGSSQETQYF. In DNA, the CDR3 is TGTGCCAGCAGCTTAGGACGTTCTAGCGGGAGCAGTCAAGAGACCCAGTACTTC.

The genes are TRBV30 and TRBJ1-5; 12 bases agree with TRBD1. Looked up from germline, CDR1 is GTSNPN and CDR2 is SVGIG (reference sequence). The CDR3 is 15 residues long. V was pared by 3 bases and J by 3 bases, with 3 bases of the junction left unmatched. The CDR3: CAWSLGQGANQPQHF. CDR3 DNA: TGTGCCTGGAGCCTGGGACAGGGGGCCAATCAGCCCCAGCATTTT.

The V and J genes are TRBV5-5 and TRBJ2-2, with D possibly matching TRBD1 (6 bases). This CDR3 spans 14 amino acids. Between the trimmed V and J ends, which lost 4 bases and 7 bases, there was a span of 14 bases. The germline gives CDR1 SGHKS, CDR2 YYEKEE (reference sequence). The CDR3, as DNA: TGTGCCAGCAGCCTCGACAGGATGGGCGGGGAGCTGTTTTTT. Translated, it gives CASSLDRMGGELFF.

This chain joins TRBV24-1 and TRBJ1-5; D may be TRBD1 (6 bases). Trimming shortened V by 3 bases and J by 6 bases, and 11 bases separated the two germline ends. The CDR3 length is 14 residues. The V gene's germline CDR1 is KGHDR and CDR2 SFDVKD. The CDR3 is CATSDTTGSQPQHF. Written as DNA, the CDR3 is TGTGCCACCAGTGATACAACAGGGTCTCAGCCCCAGCATTTT.

This clone was counted only a few times. The V and J genes are TRBV7-2 and TRBJ2-7; 7 positions agree with TRBD1. J gave up 4 bases and V 4 bases, and 7 bases lay outside the gene matches. The CDR3 sequence is 14 residues long. Per germline, CDR1 SGHTA and CDR2 FQGNSA. The CDR3 loop is CASSSDRTSYEQYF. CDR3 nucleotides: TGTGCCAGCAGCTCGGACAGGACAAGTTACGAGCAGTACTTC.